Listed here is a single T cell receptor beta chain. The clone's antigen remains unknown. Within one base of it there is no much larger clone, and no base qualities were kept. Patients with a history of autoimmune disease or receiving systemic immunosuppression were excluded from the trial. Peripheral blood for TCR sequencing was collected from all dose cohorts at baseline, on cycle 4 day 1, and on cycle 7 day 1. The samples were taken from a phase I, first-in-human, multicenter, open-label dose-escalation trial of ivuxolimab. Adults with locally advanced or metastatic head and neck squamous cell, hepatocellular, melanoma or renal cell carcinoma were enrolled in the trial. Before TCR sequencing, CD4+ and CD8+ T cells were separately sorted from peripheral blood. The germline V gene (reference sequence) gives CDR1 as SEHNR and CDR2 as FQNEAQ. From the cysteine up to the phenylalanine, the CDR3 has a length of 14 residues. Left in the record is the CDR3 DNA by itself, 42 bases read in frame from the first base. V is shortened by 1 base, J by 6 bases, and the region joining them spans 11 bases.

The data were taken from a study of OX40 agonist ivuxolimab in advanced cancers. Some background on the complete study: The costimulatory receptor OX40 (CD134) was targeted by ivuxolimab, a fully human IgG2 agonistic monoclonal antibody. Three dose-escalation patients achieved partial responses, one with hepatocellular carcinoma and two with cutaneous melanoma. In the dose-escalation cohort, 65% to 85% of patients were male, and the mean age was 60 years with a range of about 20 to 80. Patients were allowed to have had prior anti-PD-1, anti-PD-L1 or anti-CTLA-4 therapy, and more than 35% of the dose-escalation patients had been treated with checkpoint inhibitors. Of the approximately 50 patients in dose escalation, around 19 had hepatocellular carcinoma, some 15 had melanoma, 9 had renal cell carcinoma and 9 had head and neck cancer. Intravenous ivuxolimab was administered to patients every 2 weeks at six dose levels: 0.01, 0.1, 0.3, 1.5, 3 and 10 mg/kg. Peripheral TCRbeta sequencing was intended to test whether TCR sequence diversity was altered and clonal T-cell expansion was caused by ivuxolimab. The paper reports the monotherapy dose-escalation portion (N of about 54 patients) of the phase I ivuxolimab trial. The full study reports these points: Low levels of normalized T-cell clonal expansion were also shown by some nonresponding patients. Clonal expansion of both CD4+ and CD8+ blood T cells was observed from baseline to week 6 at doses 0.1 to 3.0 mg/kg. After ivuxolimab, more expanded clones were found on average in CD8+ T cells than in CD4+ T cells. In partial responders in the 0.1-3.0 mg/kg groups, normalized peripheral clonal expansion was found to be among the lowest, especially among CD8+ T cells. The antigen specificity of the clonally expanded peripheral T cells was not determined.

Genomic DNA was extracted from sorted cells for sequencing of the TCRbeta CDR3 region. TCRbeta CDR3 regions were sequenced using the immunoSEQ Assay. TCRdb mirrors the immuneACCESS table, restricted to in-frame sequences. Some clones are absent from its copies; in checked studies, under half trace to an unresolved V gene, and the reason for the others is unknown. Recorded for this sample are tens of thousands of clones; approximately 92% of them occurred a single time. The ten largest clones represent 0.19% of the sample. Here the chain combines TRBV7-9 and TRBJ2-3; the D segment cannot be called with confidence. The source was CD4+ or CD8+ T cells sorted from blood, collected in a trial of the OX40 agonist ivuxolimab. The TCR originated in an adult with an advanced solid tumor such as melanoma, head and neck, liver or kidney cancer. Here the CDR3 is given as CASSLGLSWDTQYF. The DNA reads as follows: TGTGCCAGCAGCTTAGGATTATCGTGGGATACGCAGTATTTT.